The clone carrying this T cell receptor beta chain showed up many times. Its specificity is unknown. The sample originates from a study of T cells in Graves' hyperthyroidism and ophthalmopathy. Study-level points and caveats: In simple terms, a model built on 13 V-J features told ophthalmopathy apart from stable hyperthyroidism. Blood shared most expanded thyroid clonotypes above 0.001.

TCR beta CDR3 regions were amplified from RNA. First-round RT-PCR with HTBI primers amplified the TCR CDR3 region. TCRdb reanalysed the multiplex PCR reads using MiXCR and keeps one entry per CDR3 protein. Of roughly 200,000 distinct CDR3 sequences in the sample, around 16% were seen once. Stable hyperthyroidism: no ophthalmopathy progression over 18 months of follow-up. PBMCs came from 10 ml fresh peripheral blood. Trimming removed 2 bases from V and 1 base from J; junction bases left unmatched: 5. The CDR3 length is 16 residues. In germline, CDR1 is KGHSH, CDR2 LQKENI. The TCR comes from a man aged 35-49 years with Graves' hyperthyroidism. The chain has TRBV18 and TRBJ1-1, with TRBD1 matching over 9 bases. Sample: blood. The chain's CDR3 is CASSPTGTGTNTEAFF. CDR3 coding DNA: TGTGCCAGCTCACCAACCGGGACAGGGACGAACACTGAAGCTTTCTTT.